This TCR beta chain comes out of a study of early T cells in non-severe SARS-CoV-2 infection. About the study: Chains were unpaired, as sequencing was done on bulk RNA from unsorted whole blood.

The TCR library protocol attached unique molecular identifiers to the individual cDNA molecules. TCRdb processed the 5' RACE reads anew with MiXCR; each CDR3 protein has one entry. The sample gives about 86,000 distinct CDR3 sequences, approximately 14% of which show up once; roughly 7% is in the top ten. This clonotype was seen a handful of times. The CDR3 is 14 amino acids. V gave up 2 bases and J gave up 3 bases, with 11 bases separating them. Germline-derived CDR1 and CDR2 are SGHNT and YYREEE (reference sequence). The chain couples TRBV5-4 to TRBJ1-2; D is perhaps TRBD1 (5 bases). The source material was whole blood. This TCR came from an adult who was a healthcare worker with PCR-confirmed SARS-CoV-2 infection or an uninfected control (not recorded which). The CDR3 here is CASSFQGADYGYTF. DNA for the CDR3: TGTGCCAGCAGCTTCCAGGGAGCGGACTATGGCTACACCTTC.